This T cell receptor (beta chain) was obtained from a study of cytomegalovirus exposure and HLA in healthy donors (dated by TCRdb to about 2017). With respect to the entire study: An earlier analysis of some 600 of the donors reported under 300 Gb of sequence data and 117 million unique TCR beta sequences obtained from 180 million or so T cells. The study used immunosequencing to profile the T cell repertoires of 666 subjects and linked those repertoires to cytomegalovirus serostatus. Because of strong linkage in the cohort, roughly five DR-DQ haplotypes were treated as single units for association and clustering. The study aimed to test whether cataloging public T cell receptors could reveal signatures of past pathogen exposure. Donor age, sex, ethnicity and CMV serostatus were compiled together with the repertoire data. Approximately 310 gigabases of sequencing data and around 90 million unique TCR sequences made up an early release that covered approximately 620 HLA-typed donors. Class I and class II HLA loci were covered by the typing at four-digit resolution. A separate validation cohort of approximately 120 different subjects was used in addition to the approximately 670-subject first cohort. Rather than using new phenotypic data, the later analysis identified candidate immune exposures from TCR beta sequences and from how often those sequences occurred across donors. Of the roughly 400 genotyped donors, 65% to 90% fell in the genetic ancestry cluster associated with self-reported Caucasian donors. Among almost 400 genotyped donors of the cohort, an average of approximately 250,000 unique TCR beta nucleotide sequences were sequenced per donor, roughly a sixth of them non-productive. Every repertoire in the discovery cohort had been generated on one and the same sequencing platform. The number of typed donors differed by locus: roughly 629-640 for A, B, C, DRB1 and DQB1; 522 for DQA1; over 600 for DPA1; and roughly 450 for DPB1. To predict cytomegalovirus infection status, the study brought together high-throughput TCR immunosequencing, statistical association of individual TCRs with disease status, and machine learning. To decide whether each TCR beta V gene segment behaved as functional or pseudogenic, an earlier analysis of approximately 620 of the donors relied on high-throughput TCR beta sequencing. Genome-wide SNP genotypes for about 55% of the roughly 670 donors were used in a later genetic analysis, which treated that subset as a discovery cohort. In a later analysis, previously published TCR beta repertoires from 550 to 700 donors were re-analyzed and high-resolution HLA genotyping was added so that TCR occurrence patterns could be studied. The full study reports these points: Some IMGT-functional V segments, including TRBV6-2 and TRBV6-3, could not be told apart with the 87-base-pair reads, so those segments were excluded. In a later analysis, several top co-occurrence clusters were reported to appear linked to parvovirus B19, influenza, CMV and Epstein-Barr virus. Linkage disequilibrium might explain the correlated functional status among segregating V segments, but an unknown experimental factor could not be ruled out. A later genetic analysis reported fewer N-insertions in productive TCRs among donors in an Asian-associated ancestry cluster than the roughly 720-donor mean. A further reported finding was that TCR beta sequences accurately predicted the HLA-A and HLA-B alleles for most subjects in the first cohort. Roughly uniform sequencing depth across donors was assumed in presence/absence analyses, although this assumption may not hold. While some public TCRs were present in many individuals, most TCR sequences turned up only very rarely across donors. When HLA alleles, especially DR and DQ, strongly co-occurred, attributing TCR associations to individual alleles was difficult. Immune exposure information for the cohort was limited to CMV serostatus. Because some donors lacked HLA typing at each locus, the association tests relied only on the typed subset. In an earlier analysis of over 550 of the donors, most TCR beta V segments were observed in productive rearrangements about 90% or about 30% of the time, broadly matching IMGT annotations. Because counts were too low, seventeen rarely observed V segments, including chromosome 9 orphons, were left out of the earlier analysis of 587 of the donors. The sequencing pipeline was judged likely to have produced a cluster of highly shared sequence variants as a technical artifact. At a false discovery rate of 0.05, a later analysis linked some 17,000 TCR beta sequences to specific HLA alleles. According to the authors, the approach could potentially be generalized to other disease states and immunological phenotypes. In a later analysis, TCR association rates were found to vary across HLA loci, with the most associated TCRs seen for DRB1 alleles and the fewest for HLA-C alleles. In vitro tests confirmed that a few of the cytomegalovirus-associated TCR beta chains recognize cytomegalovirus antigens. Cytomegalovirus status was reported to be diagnosed by the classifier with high specificity and sensitivity in both the original and validation cohorts. In a later analysis, HLA-associated TCR beta chains showed more clonal expansion and lower generation probabilities than non-associated chains that were equally common. In a later analysis, most CMV-associated TCR beta chains were found to appear HLA-restricted, with HLA associations seemingly driven largely by CMV exposure. An association between a missense DCLRE1C variant and V-gene and J-gene trimming of TCR beta chains was found in a later genetic analysis and replicated in an independent cohort. This cohort had only TCR beta chains sequenced, and the lack of alpha or paired-chain data limited which features could be detected. A total of 150 or so TCR beta chains were listed by the study as associated with cytomegalovirus.

In regard to this clone: Its target antigen remains unknown. Nothing much larger sits one base from this clone, and base qualities are not available.

Library preparation employed the immunoSEQ multiplex PCR assay. For the multiplex PCR, a mixture combining 60 forward primers for TCR Vbeta segments and 13 reverse primers for TCR Jbeta segments was used. Amplification of the CDR3 region of rearranged TCR beta genes was performed with a multiplex PCR assay on genomic DNA. On the Illumina HiSeq System, the amplified TCR beta libraries were sequenced as 87-base-pair reads. In the original analysis: In a later analysis, roughly 80 million unique TCR beta chains were counted across the roughly 700 repertoires, and about 10 million of these chains were shared by at least two donors. To remove PCR and sequencing errors, raw reads were error-corrected and collapsed into unique sequences using a nearest-neighbor algorithm that merged closely related sequences. V, D and J gene segments were assigned by aligning CDR3 sequences to IMGT reference sequences. For a sequence to be retained, a match of at least six nucleotides was required to both a V gene segment and a J gene segment. A rearrangement was called productive if the CDR3 had no stop codons and remained in frame with V and J, and every other rearrangement was called non-productive. CDR3 was defined according to IMGT convention as the region running from the second conserved V-encoded cysteine to the conserved J-encoded phenylalanine. Sequences without an unambiguous match to a single V gene segment were excluded from the earlier analysis of 450 to 650 of the donors. An earlier analysis of around 600 of the donors classified V segments as functional when productive rearrangements were above 56.7% and as segregating when the standard deviation between donors was above 5%. To diagnose cytomegalovirus status from the catalog of TCR beta chain sequences, a statistical classification framework was built. V and J gene assignment, in a later analysis, came from comparing TCR nucleotide sequences with IMGT/GENE-DB human TR gene sequences. The TCRdist pipeline was used in a later analysis to assign CDR3 sequences and most-parsimonious VDJ recombination scenarios. In a later analysis, each TCR beta chain was defined by its CDR3 amino acid sequence together with its V-gene family, and reads without a unique V-gene family were excluded. As a way to deal with suspected cross-contamination and a sequencing artifact, a later analysis dropped approximately 570 nucleotide sequences that were highly shared and had low generation probability. In a later analysis, a clonal expansion index for each public chain was calculated from normalized within-repertoire ranks of inferred template counts. Generation probabilities in a later analysis came from a VDJ recombination model fitted to out-of-frame rearrangements, and those results were checked against IGoR. Hypergeometric tests were used in a later analysis to score TCR-TCR, TCR-HLA and TCR-CMV co-occurrence, with a repertoire-size bias correction applied to the TCR pairs. A later analysis estimated false discovery rates by permuting HLA or CMV assignments 20 times. In a later analysis, co-occurring TCRs were grouped using DBSCAN, and TCRdist sequence similarity was added for clustering within HLA-allele-positive subsets. Co-occurrence clustering excluded repertoires with fewer than 30,000 or more than 120,000 public chains, plus five with anomalous nucleotide sharing. TCRdb mirrors the immuneACCESS table, restricted to in-frame sequences. Some clones are absent from its copies; in checked studies, under half trace to an unresolved V gene, and the reason for the others is unknown. V, J and clone size reflect that table, while D and trimming were determined from the DNA. The sample table holds roughly 290,000 clones, of which 80% were seen once. Together, the top ten hold roughly 0.3% of the sample.

The junction shows trimming of 8 bases on V and 5 bases on J, plus 21 bases between the germline ends. Based on the germline V gene, the CDR1 and CDR2 sequences are MDHEN and SYDVKM. The CDR3 covers 15 residues, taking in both the cysteine and the phenylalanine. The kept DNA is CDR3 alone, 45 bases in frame from the first base. The cohort consisted of more than 650 healthy bone marrow donors. Cohort members were all nominally healthy when sampled, although unrecorded immune exposures were likely present. The donor was CMV seronegative and was included in the group of hundreds of seronegative cohort members. Every donor gave a peripheral blood sample, and the peripheral blood mononuclear cells from that sample were used for TCR beta sequencing. The Qiagen DNeasy Blood Extraction Kit was used to extract genomic DNA from the blood cell samples.

The rearranged segments are TRBV28 and TRBJ1-2; no D gene call is confident. The TCR was taken from a girl aged 2-9 years in good health and CMV-seronegative. Sequences were obtained from PBMCs. The nucleotides read TGTGCCAGCGCGCCGCGGGCCCAGCCTTCATATGGCTACACCTTC. Translated, this is CASAPRAQPSYGYTF.